The T cell receptor (beta chain) described here comes from a study of identical twins. Study results and caveats: The analysis was cross-sectional rather than longitudinal within donors. Zero-insertion results could be subject to partial confounding by invariant MAIT and iNKT cells. Beta clonotypes that were abundant in cord blood contained fewer insertions, a pattern absent from memory repertoires.

This clonotype was observed a few times. What it recognizes is unknown. The J segment lost 2 bases and the V segment lost 6 bases, leaving 12 bases of the junction unmatched. Germline values: CDR1 DFQATT, CDR2 SNEGSKA (reference sequence). This CDR3 is built from 15 residues. Using its own MiXCR run on the 5' RACE reads, TCRdb lists one record per CDR3 protein. The sample gives approximately 600,000 distinct CDR3 sequences, approximately 10% of which show up once; approximately 3.2% is in the top ten. No donor was unhealthy or non-Caucasian. These sequences were also reported in another study, on yellow fever vaccine responses in identical twins.

The clonotype was recovered from a woman in her late teens or twenties in good health. The chain is built from TRBV20-1 and TRBJ2-7; 8 bases map to TRBD2. The specimen was PBMCs. The CDR3 DNA reads TGCAGTGCAGAAAAGAGCGGGAGTATCCCCTACGAGCAGTACTTC. It is translated as CSAEKSGSIPYEQYF.